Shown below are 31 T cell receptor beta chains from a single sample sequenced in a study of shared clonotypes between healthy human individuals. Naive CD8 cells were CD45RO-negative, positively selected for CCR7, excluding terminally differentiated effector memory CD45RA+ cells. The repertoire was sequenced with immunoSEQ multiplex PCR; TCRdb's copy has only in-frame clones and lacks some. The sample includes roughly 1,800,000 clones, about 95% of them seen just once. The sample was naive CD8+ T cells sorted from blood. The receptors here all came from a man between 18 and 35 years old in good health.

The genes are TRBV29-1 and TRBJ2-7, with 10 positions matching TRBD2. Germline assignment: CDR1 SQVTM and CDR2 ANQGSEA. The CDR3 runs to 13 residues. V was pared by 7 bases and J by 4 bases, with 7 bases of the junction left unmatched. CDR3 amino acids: CSAAAGGPYEQYF. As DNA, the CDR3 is TGCAGCGCGGCAGCGGGAGGGCCTTACGAGCAGTACTTC.

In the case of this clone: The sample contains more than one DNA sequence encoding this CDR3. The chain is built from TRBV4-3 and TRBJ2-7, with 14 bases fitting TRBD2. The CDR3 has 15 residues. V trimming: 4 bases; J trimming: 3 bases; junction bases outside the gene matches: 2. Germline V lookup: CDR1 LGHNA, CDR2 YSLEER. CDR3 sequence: CASSLGTSGSYEQYF. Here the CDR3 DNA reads TGCGCCAGCAGCCTCGGGACTAGCGGGAGCTACGAGCAGTACTTC.

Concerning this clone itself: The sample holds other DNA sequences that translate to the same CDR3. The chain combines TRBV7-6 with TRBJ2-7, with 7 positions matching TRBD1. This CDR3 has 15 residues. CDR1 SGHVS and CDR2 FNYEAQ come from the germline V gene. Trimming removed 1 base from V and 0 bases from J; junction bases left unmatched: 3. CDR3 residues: CASSLGQGSSYEQYF. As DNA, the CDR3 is TGTGCCAGCAGCTTAGGACAGGGAAGCTCCTACGAGCAGTACTTC. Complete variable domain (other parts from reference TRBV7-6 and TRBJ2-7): GAGVSQSPRYKVTKRGQDVALRCDPISGHVSLYWYRQALGQGPEFLTYFNYEAQQDKSGLPNDRFSAERPEGSISTLTIQRTEQRDSAMYRCASSLGQGSSYEQYFGPGTRLTVT.

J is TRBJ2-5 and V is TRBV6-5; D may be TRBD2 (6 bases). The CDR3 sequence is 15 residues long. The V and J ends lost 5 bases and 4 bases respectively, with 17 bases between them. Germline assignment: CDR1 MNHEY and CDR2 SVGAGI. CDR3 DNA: TGTGCCAGCAGTCCTATCCCGGGGGTAGGAGAGACCCAGTACTTC. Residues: CASSPIPGVGETQYF.

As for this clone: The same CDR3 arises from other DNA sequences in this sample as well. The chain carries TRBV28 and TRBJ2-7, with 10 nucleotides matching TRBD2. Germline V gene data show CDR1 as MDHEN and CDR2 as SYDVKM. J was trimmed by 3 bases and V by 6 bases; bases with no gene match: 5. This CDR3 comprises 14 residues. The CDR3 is CASSQAGGSYEQYF. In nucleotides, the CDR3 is TGTGCCAGCAGCCAAGCGGGAGGGAGCTACGAGCAGTACTTC.

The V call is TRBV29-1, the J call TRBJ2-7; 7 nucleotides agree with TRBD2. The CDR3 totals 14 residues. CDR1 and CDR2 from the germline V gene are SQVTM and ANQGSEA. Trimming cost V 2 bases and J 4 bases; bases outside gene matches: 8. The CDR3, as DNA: TGCAGCGTTGAAATGCGCGGGGGAAAATACGAGCAGTACTTC. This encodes CSVEMRGGKYEQYF.

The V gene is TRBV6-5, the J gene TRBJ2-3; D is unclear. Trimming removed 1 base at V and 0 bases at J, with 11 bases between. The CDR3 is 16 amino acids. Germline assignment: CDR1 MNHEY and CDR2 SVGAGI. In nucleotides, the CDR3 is TGTGCCAGCAGTTACTATCAGTTTACTAGCACAGATACGCAGTATTTT. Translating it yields CASSYYQFTSTDTQYF.

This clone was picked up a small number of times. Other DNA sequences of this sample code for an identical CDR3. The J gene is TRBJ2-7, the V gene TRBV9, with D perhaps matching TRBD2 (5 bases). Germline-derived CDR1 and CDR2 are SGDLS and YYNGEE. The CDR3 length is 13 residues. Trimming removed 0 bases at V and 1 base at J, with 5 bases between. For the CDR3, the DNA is TGTGCCAGCAGCGTAGGAGGGTCCTACGAGCAGTACTTC. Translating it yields CASSVGGSYEQYF.

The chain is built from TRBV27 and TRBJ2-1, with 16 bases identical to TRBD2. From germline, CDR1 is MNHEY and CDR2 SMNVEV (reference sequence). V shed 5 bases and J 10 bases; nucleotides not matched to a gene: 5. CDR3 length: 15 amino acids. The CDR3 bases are TGTGCCAGCAGTCCAGGGACTAGCGGGGGGGAGGAGCAGTTCTTC. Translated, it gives CASSPGTSGGEEQFF.

The CDR3 region has the DNA TGCAGCGTTGAAGCCACCGATGGCTACACCTTC. Its translation: CSVEATDGYTF. V and J are TRBV29-1 and TRBJ1-2; D unresolved. The CDR3 sequence is 11 residues long. V lost 1 base, J lost 6 bases, and 6 bases lay in between. Germline V gene lookup returns CDR1 SQVTM and CDR2 ANQGSEA.

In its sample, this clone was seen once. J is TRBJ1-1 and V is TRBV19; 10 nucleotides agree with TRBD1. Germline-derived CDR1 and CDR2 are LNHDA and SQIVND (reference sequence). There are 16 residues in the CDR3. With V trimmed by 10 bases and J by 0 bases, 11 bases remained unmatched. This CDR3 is CAISPGQGYMNTEAFF. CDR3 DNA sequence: TGTGCCATTTCTCCGGGACAGGGGTATATGAACACTGAAGCTTTCTTT.

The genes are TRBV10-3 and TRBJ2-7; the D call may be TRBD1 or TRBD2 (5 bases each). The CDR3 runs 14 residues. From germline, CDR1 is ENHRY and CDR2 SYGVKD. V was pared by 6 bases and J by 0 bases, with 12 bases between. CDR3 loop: CAISRDPSSYEQYF. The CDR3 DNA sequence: TGTGCCATCAGCCGGGACCCTAGCTCCTACGAGCAGTACTTC.

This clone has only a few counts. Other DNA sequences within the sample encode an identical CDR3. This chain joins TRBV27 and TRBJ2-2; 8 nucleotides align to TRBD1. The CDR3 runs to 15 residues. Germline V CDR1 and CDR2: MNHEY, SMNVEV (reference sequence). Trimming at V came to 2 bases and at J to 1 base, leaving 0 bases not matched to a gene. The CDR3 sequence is CASSLGTGNTGELFF. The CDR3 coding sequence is TGTGCCAGCAGTTTAGGGACAGGGAACACCGGGGAGCTGTTTTTT.

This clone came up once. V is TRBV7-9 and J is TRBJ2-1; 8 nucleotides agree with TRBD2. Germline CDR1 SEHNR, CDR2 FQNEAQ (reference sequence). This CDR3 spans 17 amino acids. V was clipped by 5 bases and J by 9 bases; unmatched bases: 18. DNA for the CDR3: TGTGCCAGCAGCCTACCTCCGGGAAGCGGGAGTGGCGGTGAGCAGTTCTTC. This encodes CASSLPPGSGSGGEQFF.

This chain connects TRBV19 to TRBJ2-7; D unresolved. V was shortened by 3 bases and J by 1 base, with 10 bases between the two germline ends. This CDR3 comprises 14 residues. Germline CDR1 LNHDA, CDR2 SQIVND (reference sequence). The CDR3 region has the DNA TGTGCCAGTAGTATTAGCACCCCTTCCTACGAGCAGTACTTC. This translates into CASSISTPSYEQYF.

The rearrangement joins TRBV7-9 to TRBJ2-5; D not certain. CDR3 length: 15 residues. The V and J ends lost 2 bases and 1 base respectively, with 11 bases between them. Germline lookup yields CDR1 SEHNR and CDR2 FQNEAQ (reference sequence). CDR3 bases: TGTGCCAGCAGCTTATGGTCCCCCAGCCAAGAGACCCAGTACTTC. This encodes CASSLWSPSQETQYF.

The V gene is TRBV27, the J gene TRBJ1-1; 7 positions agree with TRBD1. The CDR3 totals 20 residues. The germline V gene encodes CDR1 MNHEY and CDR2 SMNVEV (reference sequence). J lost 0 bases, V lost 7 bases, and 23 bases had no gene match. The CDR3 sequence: CASTQPGQRAISPMNTEAFF. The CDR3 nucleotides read TGTGCCAGCACCCAACCGGGACAGCGAGCAATTTCCCCCATGAACACTGAAGCTTTCTTT.

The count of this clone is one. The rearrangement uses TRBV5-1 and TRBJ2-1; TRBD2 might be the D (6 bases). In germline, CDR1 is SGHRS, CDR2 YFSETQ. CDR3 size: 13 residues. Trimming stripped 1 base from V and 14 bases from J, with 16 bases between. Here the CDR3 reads CASSLMEAEGKFF. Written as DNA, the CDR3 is TGCGCCAGCAGCTTGATGGAGGCGGAGGGGAAGTTCTTC.

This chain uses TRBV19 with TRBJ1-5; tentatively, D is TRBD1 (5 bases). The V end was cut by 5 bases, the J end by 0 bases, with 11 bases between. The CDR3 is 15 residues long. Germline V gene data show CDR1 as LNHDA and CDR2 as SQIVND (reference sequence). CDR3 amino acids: CASSPPGYSNQPQHF. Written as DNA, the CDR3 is TGTGCCAGTAGTCCGCCAGGGTATAGCAATCAGCCCCAGCATTTT.

Written as DNA, the CDR3 is TGCGCCAGCAGCCATAGAGCGGGAGGTGAGGATGAGCAGTTCTTC. This sequence encodes CASSHRAGGEDEQFF. This chain joins TRBV4-3 and TRBJ2-1; 9 nucleotides match TRBD2. Germline V lookup: CDR1 LGHNA, CDR2 YSLEER. V shed 3 bases and J 8 bases; nucleotides not matched to a gene: 8. This CDR3 region has 15 residues.

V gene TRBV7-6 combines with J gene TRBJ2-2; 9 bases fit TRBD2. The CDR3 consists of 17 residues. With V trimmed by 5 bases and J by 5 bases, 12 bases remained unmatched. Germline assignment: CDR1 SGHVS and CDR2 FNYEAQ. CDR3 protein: CASSVGVSGSRTGELFF. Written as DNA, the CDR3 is TGTGCCAGCAGCGTTGGAGTTAGCGGGAGTAGGACCGGGGAGCTGTTTTTT.

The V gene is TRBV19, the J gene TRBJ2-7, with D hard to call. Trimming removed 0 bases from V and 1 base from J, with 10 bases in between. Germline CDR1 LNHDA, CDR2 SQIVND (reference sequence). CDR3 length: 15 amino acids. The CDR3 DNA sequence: TGTGCCAGTAGTATAGATATAACGCCATCCTACGAGCAGTACTTC. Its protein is CASSIDITPSYEQYF.

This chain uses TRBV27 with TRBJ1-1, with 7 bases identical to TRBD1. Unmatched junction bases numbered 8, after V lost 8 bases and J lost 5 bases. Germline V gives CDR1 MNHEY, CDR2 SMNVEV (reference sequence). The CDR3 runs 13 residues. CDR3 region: CASLPSGGTEAFF. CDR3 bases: TGTGCCAGCCTCCCCTCAGGGGGAACTGAAGCTTTCTTT.

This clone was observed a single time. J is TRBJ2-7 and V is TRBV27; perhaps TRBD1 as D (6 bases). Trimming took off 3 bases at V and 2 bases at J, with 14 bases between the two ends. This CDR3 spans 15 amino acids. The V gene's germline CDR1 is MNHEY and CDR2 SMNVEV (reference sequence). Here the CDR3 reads CASSFHQGTAYEQYF. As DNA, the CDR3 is TGTGCCAGCAGTTTTCATCAGGGGACCGCCTACGAGCAGTACTTC.

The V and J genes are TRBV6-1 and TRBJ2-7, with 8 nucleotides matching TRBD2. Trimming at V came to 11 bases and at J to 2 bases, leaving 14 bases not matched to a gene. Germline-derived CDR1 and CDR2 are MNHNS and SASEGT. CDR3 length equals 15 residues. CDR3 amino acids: CASNLSGGAPYEQYF. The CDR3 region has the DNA TGTGCCTCCAACCTCAGCGGGGGTGCACCCTACGAGCAGTACTTC.

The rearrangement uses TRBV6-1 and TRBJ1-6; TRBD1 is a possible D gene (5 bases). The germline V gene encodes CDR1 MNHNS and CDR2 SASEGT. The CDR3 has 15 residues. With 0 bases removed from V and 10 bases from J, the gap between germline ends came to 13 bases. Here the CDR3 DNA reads TGTGCCAGCAGTGAAGCTCCCTCAGGGTGGTCACCCCTCCACTTT. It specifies CASSEAPSGWSPLHF.

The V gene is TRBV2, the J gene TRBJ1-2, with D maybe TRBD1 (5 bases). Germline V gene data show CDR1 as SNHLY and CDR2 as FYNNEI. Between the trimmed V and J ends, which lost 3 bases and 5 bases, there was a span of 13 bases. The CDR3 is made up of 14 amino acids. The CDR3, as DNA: TGTGCCAGCAGTGACCCATTCAGGGAATATGGCTACACCTTC. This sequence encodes CASSDPFREYGYTF. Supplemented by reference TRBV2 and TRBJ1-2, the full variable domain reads EPEVTQTPSHQVTQMGQEVILRCVPISNHLYFYWYRQILGQKVEFLVSFYNNEISEKSEIFDDQFSVERPDGSNFTLKIRSTKLEDSAMYFCASSDPFREYGYTFGSGTRLTVV.

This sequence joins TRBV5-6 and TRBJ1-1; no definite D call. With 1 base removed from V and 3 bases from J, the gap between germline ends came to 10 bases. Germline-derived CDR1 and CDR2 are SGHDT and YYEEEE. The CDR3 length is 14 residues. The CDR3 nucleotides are TGTGCCAGCAGCTTGTGGGGAAGTGACACTGAAGCTTTCTTT. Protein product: CASSLWGSDTEAFF.

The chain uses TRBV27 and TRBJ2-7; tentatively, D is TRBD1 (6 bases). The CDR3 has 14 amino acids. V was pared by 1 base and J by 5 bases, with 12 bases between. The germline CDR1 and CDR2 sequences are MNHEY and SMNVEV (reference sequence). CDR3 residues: CASSLLGGRDEQYF. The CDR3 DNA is TGTGCCAGCAGTTTATTAGGGGGTCGGGACGAGCAGTACTTC.

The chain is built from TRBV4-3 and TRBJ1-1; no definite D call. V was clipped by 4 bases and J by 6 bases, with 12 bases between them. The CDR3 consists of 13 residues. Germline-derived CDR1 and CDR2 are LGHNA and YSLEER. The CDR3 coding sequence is TGCGCCAGCAGCCCGGAGGGTTCTTCTGAAGCTTTCTTT. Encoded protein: CASSPEGSSEAFF.

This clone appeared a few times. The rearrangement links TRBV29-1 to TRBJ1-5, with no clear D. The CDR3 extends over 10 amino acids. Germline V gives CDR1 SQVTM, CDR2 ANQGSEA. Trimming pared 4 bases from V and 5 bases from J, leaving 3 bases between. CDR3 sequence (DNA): TGCAGCGTTGGGGATCAGCCCCAGCATTTT. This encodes CSVGDQPQHF. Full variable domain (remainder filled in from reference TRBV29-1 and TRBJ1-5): SAVISQKPSRDICQRGTSLTIQCQVDSQVTMMFWYRQQPGQSLTLIATANQGSEATYESGFVIDKFPISRPNLTFSTLTVSNMSPEDSSIYLCSVGDQPQHFGDGTRLSIL.